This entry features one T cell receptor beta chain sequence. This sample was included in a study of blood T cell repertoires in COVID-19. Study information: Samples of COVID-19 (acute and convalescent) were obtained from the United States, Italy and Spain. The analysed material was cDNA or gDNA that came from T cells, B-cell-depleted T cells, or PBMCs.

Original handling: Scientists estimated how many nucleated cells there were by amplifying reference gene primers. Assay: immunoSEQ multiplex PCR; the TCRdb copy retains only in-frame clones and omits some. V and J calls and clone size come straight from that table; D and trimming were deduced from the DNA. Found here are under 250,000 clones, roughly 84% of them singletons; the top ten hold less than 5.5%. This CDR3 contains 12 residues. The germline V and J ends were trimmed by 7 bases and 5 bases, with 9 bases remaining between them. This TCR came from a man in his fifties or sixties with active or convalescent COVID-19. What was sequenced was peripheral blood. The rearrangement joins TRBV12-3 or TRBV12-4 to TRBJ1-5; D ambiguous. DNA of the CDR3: TGTGCCAGCACCCGCGGGTATCAGCCCCAGCATTTT. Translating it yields CASTRGYQPQHF.